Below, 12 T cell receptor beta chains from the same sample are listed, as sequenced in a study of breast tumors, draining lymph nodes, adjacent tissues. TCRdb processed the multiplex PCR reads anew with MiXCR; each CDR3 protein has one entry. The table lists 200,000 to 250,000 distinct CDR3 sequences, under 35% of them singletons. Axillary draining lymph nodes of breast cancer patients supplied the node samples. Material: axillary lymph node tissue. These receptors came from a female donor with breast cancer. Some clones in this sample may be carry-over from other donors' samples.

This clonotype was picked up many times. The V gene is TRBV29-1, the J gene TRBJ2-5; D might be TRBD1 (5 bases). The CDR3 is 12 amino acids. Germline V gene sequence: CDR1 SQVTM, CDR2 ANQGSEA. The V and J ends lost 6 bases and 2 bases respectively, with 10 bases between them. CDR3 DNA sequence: TGCAGCGTCCTTACAGGACAAGAGACCCAGTACTTC. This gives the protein CSVLTGQETQYF.

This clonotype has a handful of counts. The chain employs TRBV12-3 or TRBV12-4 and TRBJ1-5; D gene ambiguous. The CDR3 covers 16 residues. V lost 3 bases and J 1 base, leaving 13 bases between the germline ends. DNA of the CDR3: TGTGCCAGCAGTTTCGCGACGACCGGCAGCAATCAGCCCCAGCATTTT. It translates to CASSFATTGSNQPQHF.

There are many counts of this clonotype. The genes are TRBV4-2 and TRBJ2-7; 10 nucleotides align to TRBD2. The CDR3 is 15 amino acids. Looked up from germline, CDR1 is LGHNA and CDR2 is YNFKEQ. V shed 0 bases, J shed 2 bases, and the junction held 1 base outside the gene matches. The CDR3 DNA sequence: TGTGCCAGCAGCCAAGAACTAGCGGGGACCTACGAGCAGTACTTC. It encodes CASSQELAGTYEQYF.

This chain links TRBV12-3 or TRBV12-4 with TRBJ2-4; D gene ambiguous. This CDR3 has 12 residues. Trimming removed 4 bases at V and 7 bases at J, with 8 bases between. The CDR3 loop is CASSSSGNIQYF. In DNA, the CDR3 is TGTGCCAGCAGTTCCTCTGGTAACATTCAGTACTTC.

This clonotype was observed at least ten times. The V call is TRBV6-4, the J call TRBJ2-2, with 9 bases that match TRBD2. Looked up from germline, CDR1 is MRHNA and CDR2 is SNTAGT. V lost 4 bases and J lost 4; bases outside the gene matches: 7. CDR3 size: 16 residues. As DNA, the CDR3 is TGTGCCAGCAGTGCAATTAGCGGGAGAAGCACCGGGGAGCTGTTTTTT. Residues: CASSAISGRSTGELFF.

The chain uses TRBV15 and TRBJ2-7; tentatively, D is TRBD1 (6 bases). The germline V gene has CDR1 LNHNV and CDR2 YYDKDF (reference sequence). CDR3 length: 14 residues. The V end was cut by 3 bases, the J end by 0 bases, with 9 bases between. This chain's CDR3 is CATSRGQYSYEQYF. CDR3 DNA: TGTGCCACCAGCAGGGGACAATACTCCTACGAGCAGTACTTC.

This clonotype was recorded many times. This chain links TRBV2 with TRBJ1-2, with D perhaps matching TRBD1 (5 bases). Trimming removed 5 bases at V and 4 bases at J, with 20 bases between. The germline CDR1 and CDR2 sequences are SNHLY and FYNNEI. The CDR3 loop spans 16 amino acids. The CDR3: CASSSTLSGLLYGYTF. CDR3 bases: TGTGCCAGCAGTTCAACCCTTTCGGGACTACTCTATGGCTACACCTTC.

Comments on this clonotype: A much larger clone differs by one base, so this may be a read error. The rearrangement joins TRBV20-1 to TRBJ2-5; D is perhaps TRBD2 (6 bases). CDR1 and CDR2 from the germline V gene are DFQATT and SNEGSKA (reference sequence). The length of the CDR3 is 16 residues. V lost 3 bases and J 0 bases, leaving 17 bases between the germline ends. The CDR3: CSASKVRGKDQETQYF. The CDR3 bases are TGCAGTGCTAGTAAGGTGCGGGGTAAGGACCAAGAGACCCAGTACTTC.

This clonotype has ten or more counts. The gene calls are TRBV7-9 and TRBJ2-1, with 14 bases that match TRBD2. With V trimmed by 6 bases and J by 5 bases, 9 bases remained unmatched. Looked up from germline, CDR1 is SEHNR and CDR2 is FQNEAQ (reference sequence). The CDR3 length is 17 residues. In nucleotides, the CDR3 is TGTGCCAGCAGTTCGACTAGCGGGAGGGCCCCTGACAATGAGCAGTTCTTC. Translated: CASSSTSGRAPDNEQFF.

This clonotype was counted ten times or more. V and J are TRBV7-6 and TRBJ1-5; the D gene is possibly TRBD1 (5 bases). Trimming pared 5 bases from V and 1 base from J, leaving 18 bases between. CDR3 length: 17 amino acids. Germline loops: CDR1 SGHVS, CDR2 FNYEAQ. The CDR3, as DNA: TGTGCCAGCAGCCCTACCCTTGCCGCAGGGAGCAATCAGCCCCAGCATTTT. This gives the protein CASSPTLAAGSNQPQHF.

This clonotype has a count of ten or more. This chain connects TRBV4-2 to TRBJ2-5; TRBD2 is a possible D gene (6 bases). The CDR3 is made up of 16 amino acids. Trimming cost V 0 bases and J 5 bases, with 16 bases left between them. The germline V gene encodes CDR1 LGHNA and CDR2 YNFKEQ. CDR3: CASSQDPAGGMETQYF. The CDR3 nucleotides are TGTGCCAGCAGCCAAGACCCAGCGGGTGGGATGGAGACCCAGTACTTC.

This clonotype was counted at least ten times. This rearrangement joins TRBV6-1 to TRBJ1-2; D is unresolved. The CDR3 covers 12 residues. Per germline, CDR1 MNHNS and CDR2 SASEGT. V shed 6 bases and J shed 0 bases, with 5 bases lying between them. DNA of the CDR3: TGTGCCAGCAGCCTCTCTAACTATGGCTACACCTTC. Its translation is CASSLSNYGYTF.